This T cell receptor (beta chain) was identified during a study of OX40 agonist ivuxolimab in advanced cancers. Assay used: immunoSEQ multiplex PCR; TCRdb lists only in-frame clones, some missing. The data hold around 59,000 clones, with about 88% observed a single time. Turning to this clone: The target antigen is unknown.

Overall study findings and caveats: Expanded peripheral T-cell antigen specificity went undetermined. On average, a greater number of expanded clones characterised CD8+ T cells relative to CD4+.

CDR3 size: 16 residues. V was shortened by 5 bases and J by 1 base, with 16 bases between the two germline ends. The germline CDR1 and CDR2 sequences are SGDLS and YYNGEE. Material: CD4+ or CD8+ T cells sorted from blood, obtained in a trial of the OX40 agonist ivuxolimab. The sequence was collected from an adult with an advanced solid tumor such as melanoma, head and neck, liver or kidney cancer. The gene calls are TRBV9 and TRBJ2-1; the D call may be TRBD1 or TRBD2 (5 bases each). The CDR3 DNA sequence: TGTGCCAGCAGTGGGAGCGAGGGGAGTTCCTACAATGAGCAGTTCTTC. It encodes CASSGSEGSSYNEQFF.